One sample yielded the 28 T cell receptor beta chains listed below, sequenced in a study of OX40 agonist ivuxolimab in advanced cancers. Measured with immunoSEQ multiplex PCR; TCRdb has only the in-frame clones, and not every one. There are tens of thousands of clones in the sample; 80% to 90% occur only once, and roughly 1% lies in the top ten. The input for sequencing was CD4+ or CD8+ T cells sorted from blood, taken in a trial of the OX40 agonist ivuxolimab. The receptors shown here come from an adult with an advanced solid tumor such as melanoma, head and neck, liver or kidney cancer.

This clone was observed a single time. The J gene is TRBJ1-6, the V gene TRBV2; D is uncertain. The V and J ends lost 6 bases and 12 bases respectively, with 15 bases between them. Germline V CDR1 and CDR2: SNHLY, FYNNEI. The CDR3 totals 13 residues. Here the CDR3 reads CASREEGRGPLHF. The CDR3, as DNA: TGTGCCAGCAGGGAGGAGGGAAGAGGACCCCTCCACTTT.

V is TRBV6-5 and J is TRBJ2-5, with TRBD2 as a possible D gene (6 bases). Germline V gene sequence: CDR1 MNHEY, CDR2 SVGAGI. V lost 0 bases, J lost 5 bases, and 13 bases lay in between. The CDR3 loop spans 15 amino acids. CDR3 region: CASSYSEGTGETQYF. The DNA for the CDR3 is TGTGCCAGCAGTTACTCGGAGGGAACGGGGGAGACCCAGTACTTC.

The V call is TRBV11-3, the J call TRBJ1-1; TRBD1 is a possible D gene (5 bases). CDR1 and CDR2 from the germline V gene are SGHNT and YENEEA. There are 11 residues in the CDR3. The ends were cut back, 3 bases at V and 8 bases at J, with 7 bases in the middle. The CDR3 sequence: CASSFDREAFF. In DNA, the CDR3 is TGTGCCAGCAGCTTCGACAGAGAAGCTTTCTTT.

The sample holds one count of this clone. The chain combines TRBV19 with TRBJ2-1, with D maybe TRBD1 (5 bases). Trimming removed 0 bases from V and 8 bases from J, with 14 bases in between. The CDR3 has 15 amino acids. Germline CDR1 LNHDA, CDR2 SQIVND (reference sequence). Here the CDR3 DNA reads TGTGCCAGTAGTATAGACCAGGGTGGTGTGGATGAGCAGTTCTTC. This codes for CASSIDQGGVDEQFF.

This clone was found once. This chain uses TRBV27 with TRBJ2-1, with a tentative D call TRBD1 (7 bases). Germline V gives CDR1 MNHEY, CDR2 SMNVEV (reference sequence). This CDR3 has 16 amino acids. Deletions cut 0 bases from V and 5 bases from J, with 14 bases between. The CDR3, as DNA: TGTGCCAGCAGTTTATCCCTGCGGGACAGACACAATGAGCAGTTCTTC. Protein: CASSLSLRDRHNEQFF.

The chain uses TRBV6-6 and TRBJ1-2; 9 positions agree with TRBD1. CDR1 MNHNY and CDR2 SVGAGI come from the germline V gene (reference sequence). This CDR3 spans 14 amino acids. V lost 6 bases to trimming and J lost 3 bases; unmatched junction nucleotides: 5. CDR3 DNA: TGTGCCAGCAGCCGAGGGACAGGGTACTATGGCTACACCTTC. Translating it yields CASSRGTGYYGYTF.

J is TRBJ1-4 and V is TRBV28; perhaps TRBD1 as D (5 bases). Trimming stripped 3 bases from V and 8 bases from J, with 13 bases between. Germline loops: CDR1 MDHEN, CDR2 SYDVKM. This CDR3 spans 14 amino acids. The CDR3 sequence is CASSFKGWDEKLFF. DNA for the CDR3: TGTGCCAGCAGTTTTAAGGGTTGGGACGAAAAACTGTTTTTT.

This chain uses TRBV5-1 with TRBJ1-1; TRBD1 matches 7 bases. The V gene's germline CDR1 is SGHRS and CDR2 YFSETQ. Trimming removed 3 bases from V and 4 bases from J; junction bases left unmatched: 6. This CDR3 contains 14 residues. CDR3 coding DNA: TGCGCCAGCAGCTCGACAGGGTGGGGCACTGAAGCTTTCTTT. This encodes CASSSTGWGTEAFF.

V gene TRBV28 combines with J gene TRBJ1-2, with no clear D. The germline V gene has CDR1 MDHEN and CDR2 SYDVKM. CDR3 length: 11 amino acids. Trimming stripped 2 bases from V and 3 bases from J, with 1 base between. The CDR3 bases are TGTGCCAGCAGTTTACACTATGGCTACACCTTC. It yields the protein CASSLHYGYTF.

The gene calls are TRBV5-1 and TRBJ2-1; tentatively, D is TRBD1 (6 bases). The CDR3 sequence is 15 residues long. V was shortened by 1 base and J by 2 bases, with 10 bases between the two germline ends. The germline gives CDR1 SGHRS, CDR2 YFSETQ. The CDR3 region has the DNA TGCGCCAGCAGCTTGTTGGGGACAACCTACAATGAGCAGTTCTTC. This translates into CASSLLGTTYNEQFF.

The chain uses TRBV7-9 and TRBJ1-5; no clear D. The CDR3 runs 15 residues. V was clipped by 5 bases and J by 0 bases, with 11 bases between them. In germline, CDR1 is SEHNR, CDR2 FQNEAQ (reference sequence). CDR3 protein: CASSQDGPSNQPQHF. The CDR3 DNA follows: TGTGCCAGCAGCCAAGATGGTCCTAGCAATCAGCCCCAGCATTTT.

The chain uses TRBV10-1 and TRBJ2-7, with D maybe TRBD1 (7 bases). V dropped 0 bases and J dropped 0 bases, with 18 bases sitting between them. CDR3 length equals 18 residues. Germline assignment: CDR1 WNHNN and CDR2 SYGVQD (reference sequence). This CDR3 reads CASSESTQAQGGSYEQYF. The CDR3 bases are TGCGCCAGCAGTGAGTCGACTCAGGCCCAGGGGGGCTCCTACGAGCAGTACTTC.

As regards this clone: The sample has other DNA sequences that encode this CDR3 too. V is TRBV28 and J is TRBJ2-3, with 7 positions matching TRBD2. Trimming removed 5 bases from V and 2 bases from J; junction bases left unmatched: 7. CDR3 length: 15 amino acids. Germline V gene lookup returns CDR1 MDHEN and CDR2 SYDVKM. The CDR3 bases are TGTGCCAGCAGTCCGCCTAGCGGCCTCACAGATACGCAGTATTTT. Amino acid sequence: CASSPPSGLTDTQYF.

The rearrangement links TRBV29-1 to TRBJ2-7; D remains ambiguous. Trimming removed 1 base from V and 0 bases from J, with 7 bases in between. The CDR3 spans 13 residues. CDR1 and CDR2 from the germline V gene are SQVTM and ANQGSEA. CDR3 sequence (DNA): TGCAGCGTTGAAGGGGATTTCTCCTACGAGCAGTACTTC. As protein: CSVEGDFSYEQYF.

This clone was seen a single time. This rearrangement joins TRBV7-9 to TRBJ1-2; TRBD1 matches 8 bases. Trimming cost V 5 bases and J 8 bases; bases outside gene matches: 10. The germline CDR1 and CDR2 sequences are SEHNR and FQNEAQ (reference sequence). This CDR3 spans 14 amino acids. In DNA form, the CDR3 reads TGTGCCAGCAGCCCCGCGACAGGGGTGGACGGCTACACCTTC. Translating it yields CASSPATGVDGYTF.

Only one count was recorded for this clone. The chain couples TRBV5-4 to TRBJ1-3; maybe TRBD1 (5 bases). Germline V gene sequence: CDR1 SGHNT, CDR2 YYREEE (reference sequence). The CDR3 runs to 15 residues. V gave up 2 bases and J gave up 4 bases, with 13 bases separating them. CDR3 loop: CASSFVGGMGNTIYF. Written as DNA, the CDR3 is TGTGCCAGCAGCTTTGTTGGGGGGATGGGAAACACCATATATTTT.

For this clone: One junction end disagrees with the germline gene, perhaps due to a read error. This chain links TRBV7-7 with TRBJ2-5, with TRBD2 matching over 9 bases. This CDR3 has 14 amino acids. In germline, CDR1 is SSHAT, CDR2 FNYEAQ (reference sequence). CDR3 amino acids: CASSPTSGQETQYF. Written as DNA, the CDR3 is TGTGCTAGCAGCCCGACTAGCGGCCAAGAGACCCAGTACTTC. Filled out from reference TRBV7-7 and TRBJ2-5, the complete variable domain reads GAGVSQSPRYKVTKRGQDVTLRCDPISSHATLYWYQQALGQGPEFLTYFNYEAQPDKSGLPSDRFSAERPEGSISTLTIQRTEQRDSAMYRCASSPTSGQETQYFGPGTRLLVL.

V usage is TRBV5-4 and J usage is TRBJ1-5; the D is unclear. Germline CDR1 is SGHNT and CDR2 is YYREEE (reference sequence). V lost 0 bases to trimming and J lost 6 bases, with 7 bases between them. The CDR3 runs to 13 residues. CDR3 protein: CASSLDASQPQHF. The CDR3 region has the DNA TGTGCCAGCAGCTTGGATGCGAGTCAGCCCCAGCATTTT.

The CDR3 DNA reads TGTGCCAGCAGCTTGGGACGGCGGGGCACTGAAGCTTTCTTT. It yields the protein CASSLGRRGTEAFF. The V and J genes are TRBV5-6 and TRBJ1-1; the D is unclear. CDR3 length: 14 residues. V lost 0 bases and J lost 4, with 10 bases in between. The V gene's germline CDR1 is SGHDT and CDR2 YYEEEE. Full variable domain (outside the CDR3, taken from reference TRBV5-6 and TRBJ1-1): DAGVTQSPTHLIKTRGQQVTLRCSPKSGHDTVSWYQQALGQGPQFIFQYYEEEERQRGNFPDRFSGHQFPNYSSELNVNALLLGDSALYLCASSLGRRGTEAFFGQGTRLTVV.

J is TRBJ2-1 and V is TRBV5-1; a weak D match, TRBD1 (6 bases). The CDR3 sequence is 14 residues long. V was trimmed by 0 bases and J by 3 bases, leaving 7 bases between them. Germline assignment: CDR1 SGHRS and CDR2 YFSETQ. CDR3 in amino acids: CASSLEQGYNEQFF. The CDR3, as DNA: TGCGCCAGCAGCTTGGAACAGGGCTACAATGAGCAGTTCTTC.

This chain links TRBV20-1 with TRBJ2-1; D not resolved. Germline-derived CDR1 and CDR2 are DFQATT and SNEGSKA (reference sequence). CDR3 length equals 8 residues. For the CDR3, the DNA is TGCACCTTCAATGAGCAGTTCTTC. Its protein is CTFNEQFF.

J is TRBJ1-2 and V is TRBV28; D gene ambiguous. The CDR3 length is 13 residues. Germline-derived CDR1 and CDR2 are MDHEN and SYDVKM. Trimming took 10 bases from V and 4 from J, leaving 16 bases between them. This chain's CDR3 is CATTPGNGYGYTF. The CDR3 DNA sequence: TGTGCCACCACCCCCGGCAACGGCTATGGCTACACCTTC.

This sequence joins TRBV28 and TRBJ1-1, with TRBD1 identical over 12 bases. The CDR3 covers 16 residues. V lost 6 bases, J lost 5 bases, and 10 bases stayed unmatched. Germline V gene data show CDR1 as MDHEN and CDR2 as SYDVKM. CDR3 coding DNA: TGTGCCAGCAGATCCGGGACAGGGGGCTTTGGGACTGAAGCTTTCTTT. This translates into CASRSGTGGFGTEAFF.

The chain has TRBV14 and TRBJ1-4; D uncertain. The CDR3 contains 11 residues. The ends were cut back, 3 bases at V and 7 bases at J, with 3 bases in the middle. CDR1 and CDR2 (germline): SGHDN, FVKESK. The CDR3 loop reads CASSHSEKLFF. The CDR3 region has the DNA TGTGCCAGCAGCCATTCTGAAAAACTGTTTTTT.

The chain has TRBV19 and TRBJ1-1, with 8 positions matching TRBD1. The CDR3 sequence is 14 residues long. V lost 8 bases and J lost 5; bases outside the gene matches: 10. CDR1 LNHDA and CDR2 SQIVND come from the germline V gene (reference sequence). CDR3 bases: TGTGCCAGTTTAGGACAGGGAATGCAAACTGAAGCTTTCTTT. It encodes CASLGQGMQTEAFF.

By its share, this clone is medium-sized. The V gene is TRBV2, the J gene TRBJ1-2; no reliable D call. Germline loops: CDR1 SNHLY, CDR2 FYNNEI. The V end was cut by 3 bases, the J end by 5 bases, with 13 bases between. CDR3 length: 14 residues. Here the CDR3 reads CASSDQAGLYGYTF. CDR3 sequence (DNA): TGTGCCAGCAGTGACCAAGCAGGCCTTTATGGCTACACCTTC.

The V and J genes are TRBV5-4 and TRBJ2-3; 7 bases agree with TRBD2. V gave up 0 bases and J gave up 5 bases; unmatched junction bases: 12. The CDR3 runs to 17 residues. Germline V CDR1 and CDR2: SGHNT, YYREEE (reference sequence). CDR3 DNA sequence: TGTGCCAGCAGCTTGGCCAAAGTTGGCGGGGAGGGAGATACGCAGTATTTT. It is translated as CASSLAKVGGEGDTQYF.

The chain carries TRBV5-8 and TRBJ2-3; the D gene is possibly TRBD1 (5 bases). Germline CDR1 SGHTS, CDR2 YDEGEE. The V end lost 4 bases, the J end lost 9 bases, and 15 bases lay between the germline ends. The CDR3 is 13 amino acids. CDR3 loop: CASSLQDAGTQYF. CDR3 nucleotides: TGTGCCAGCAGCCTGCAGGACGCAGGGACGCAGTATTTT.